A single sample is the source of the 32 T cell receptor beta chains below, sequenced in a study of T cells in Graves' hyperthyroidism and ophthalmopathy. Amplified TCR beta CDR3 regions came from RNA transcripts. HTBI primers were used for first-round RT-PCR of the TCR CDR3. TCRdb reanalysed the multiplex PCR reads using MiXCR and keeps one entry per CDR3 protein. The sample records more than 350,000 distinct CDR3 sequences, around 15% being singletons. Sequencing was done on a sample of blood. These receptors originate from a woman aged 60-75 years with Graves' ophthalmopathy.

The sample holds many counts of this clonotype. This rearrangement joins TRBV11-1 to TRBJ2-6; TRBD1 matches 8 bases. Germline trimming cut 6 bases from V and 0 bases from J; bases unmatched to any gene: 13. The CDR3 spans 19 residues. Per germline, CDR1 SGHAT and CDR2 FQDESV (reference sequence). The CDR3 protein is CASRPQPGTGISGANVLTF. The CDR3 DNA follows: TGTGCCAGCAGACCACAGCCCGGGACAGGTATCTCTGGGGCCAACGTCCTGACTTTC. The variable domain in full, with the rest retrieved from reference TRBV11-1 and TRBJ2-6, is EAEVAQSPRYKITEKSQAVAFWCDPISGHATLYWYRQILGQGPELLVQFQDESVVDDSQLPKDRFSAERLKGVDSTLKIQPAELGDSAMYLCASRPQPGTGISGANVLTFGAGSRLTVL.

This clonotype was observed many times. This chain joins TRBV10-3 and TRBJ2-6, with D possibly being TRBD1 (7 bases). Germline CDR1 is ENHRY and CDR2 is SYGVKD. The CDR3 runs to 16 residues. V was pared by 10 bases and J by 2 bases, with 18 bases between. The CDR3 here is CATEGARGPGANVLTF. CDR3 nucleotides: TGTGCCACGGAGGGGGCGAGGGGCCCTGGGGCCAACGTCCTGACTTTC.

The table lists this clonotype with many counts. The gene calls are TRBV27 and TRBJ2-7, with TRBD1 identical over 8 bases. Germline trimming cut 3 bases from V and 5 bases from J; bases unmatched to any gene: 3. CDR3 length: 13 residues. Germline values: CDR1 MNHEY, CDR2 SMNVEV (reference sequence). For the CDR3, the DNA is TGTGCCAGCAGTTTGCAGGGGGCGAACGAGCAGTACTTC. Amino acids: CASSLQGANEQYF.

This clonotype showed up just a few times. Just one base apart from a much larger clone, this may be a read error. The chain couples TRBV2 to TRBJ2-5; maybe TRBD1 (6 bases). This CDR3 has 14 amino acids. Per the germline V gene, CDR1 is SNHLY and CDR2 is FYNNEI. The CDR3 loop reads CASSDRSRGETQHF. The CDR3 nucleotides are TGTGCCAGCAGTGACCGAAGCAGGGGAGAGACCCAGCACTTC. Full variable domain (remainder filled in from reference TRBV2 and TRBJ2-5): EPEVTQTPSHQVTQMGQEVILRCVPISNHLYFYWYRQILGQKVEFLVSFYNNEISEKSEIFDDQFSVERPDGSNFTLKIRSTKLEDSAMYFCASSDRSRGETQHFGPGTRLLVL.

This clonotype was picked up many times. Written as DNA, the CDR3 is TGTGCCAGCAGTTTAAAGGGGCAGCCCCAGCATTTT. Translated, it gives CASSLKGQPQHF. This chain uses TRBV28 with TRBJ1-5, with TRBD1 as a possible D gene (5 bases). This CDR3 comprises 12 residues. Germline values: CDR1 MDHEN, CDR2 SYDVKM. Between the trimmed V and J ends, which lost 2 bases and 7 bases, there was a span of 6 bases. Full variable domain (rest looked up from reference TRBV28 and TRBJ1-5): DVKVTQSSRYLVKRTGEKVFLECVQDMDHENMFWYRQDPGLGLRLIYFSYDVKMKEKGDIPEGYSVSREKKERFSLILESASTNQTSMYLCASSLKGQPQHFGDGTRLSIL.

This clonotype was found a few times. This chain's CDR3 is CASSSLAQYF. The CDR3 DNA reads TGTGCCAGCAGCTCTTTGGCCCAGTACTTC. The chain joins TRBV2 to TRBJ2-5, with D unclear. V was pared by 6 bases and J by 9 bases, with 8 bases between. Germline V gene data show CDR1 as SNHLY and CDR2 as FYNNEI. The CDR3 extends over 10 amino acids.

DNA of the CDR3: TGTGCCAGCAGCCAAGATCCCGAGACTAACTATGGCTACACCTTC. Translation: CASSQDPETNYGYTF. The V and J genes are TRBV13 and TRBJ1-2; D is ambiguous. Deletions cut 5 bases from V and 0 bases from J, with 13 bases between. This CDR3 region has 15 residues. Per germline, CDR1 PRHDT and CDR2 FYEKMQ (reference sequence). The full variable domain, rest sourced from reference TRBV13 and TRBJ1-2, is AAGVIQSPRHLIKEKRETATLKCYPIPRHDTVYWYQQGPGQDPQFLISFYEKMQSDKGSIPDRFSAQQFSDYHSELNMSSLELGDSALYFCASSQDPETNYGYTFGSGTRLTVV.

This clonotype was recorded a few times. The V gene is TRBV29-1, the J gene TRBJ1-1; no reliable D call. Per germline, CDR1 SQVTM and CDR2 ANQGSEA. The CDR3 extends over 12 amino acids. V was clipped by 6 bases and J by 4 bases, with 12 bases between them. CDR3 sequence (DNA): TGCAGCGTCCGGGATGGGAGCACTGAAGCTTTCTTT. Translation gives CSVRDGSTEAFF.

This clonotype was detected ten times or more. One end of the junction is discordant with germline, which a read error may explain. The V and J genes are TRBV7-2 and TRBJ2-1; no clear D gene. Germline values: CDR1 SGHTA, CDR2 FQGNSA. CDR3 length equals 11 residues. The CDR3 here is CASSSYDEQFF. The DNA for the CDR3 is TGTGCCAGCAGCTCCTACGATGAGCAGTTCTTC.

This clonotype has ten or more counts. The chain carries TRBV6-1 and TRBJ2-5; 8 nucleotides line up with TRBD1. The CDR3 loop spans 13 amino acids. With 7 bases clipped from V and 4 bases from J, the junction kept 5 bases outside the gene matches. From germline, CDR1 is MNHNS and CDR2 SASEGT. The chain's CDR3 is CASTKTGAETQYF. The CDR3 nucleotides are TGTGCCAGCACCAAGACAGGGGCAGAGACCCAGTACTTC.

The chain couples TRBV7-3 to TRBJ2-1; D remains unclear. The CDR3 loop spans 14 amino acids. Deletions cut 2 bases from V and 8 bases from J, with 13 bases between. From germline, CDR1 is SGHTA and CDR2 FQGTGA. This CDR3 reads CASSLVGVGDEQFF. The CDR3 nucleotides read TGTGCCAGCAGCTTAGTCGGAGTGGGCGATGAGCAGTTCTTC.

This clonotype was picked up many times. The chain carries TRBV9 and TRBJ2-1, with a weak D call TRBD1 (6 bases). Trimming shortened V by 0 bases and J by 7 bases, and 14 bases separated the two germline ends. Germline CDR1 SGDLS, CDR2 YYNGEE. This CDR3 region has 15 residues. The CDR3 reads CASSVGDRTFNEQFF. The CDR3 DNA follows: TGTGCCAGCAGCGTAGGAGACAGGACTTTTAATGAGCAGTTCTTC.

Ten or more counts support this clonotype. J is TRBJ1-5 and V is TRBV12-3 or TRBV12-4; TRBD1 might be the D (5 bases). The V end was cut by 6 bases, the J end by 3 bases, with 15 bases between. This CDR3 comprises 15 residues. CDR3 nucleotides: TGTGCCAGCAGACCGCAGGGAGGCGACAATCAGCCCCAGCATTTT. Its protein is CASRPQGGDNQPQHF.

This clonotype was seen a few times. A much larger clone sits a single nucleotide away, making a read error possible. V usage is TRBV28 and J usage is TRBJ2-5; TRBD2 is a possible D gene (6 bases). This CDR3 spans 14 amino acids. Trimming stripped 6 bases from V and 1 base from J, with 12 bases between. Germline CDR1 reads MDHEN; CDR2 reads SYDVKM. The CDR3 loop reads CASRGGKGQETQYF. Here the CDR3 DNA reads TGTGCCAGCAGGGGGGGAAAGGGCCAAGAGACCCAGTACTTC.

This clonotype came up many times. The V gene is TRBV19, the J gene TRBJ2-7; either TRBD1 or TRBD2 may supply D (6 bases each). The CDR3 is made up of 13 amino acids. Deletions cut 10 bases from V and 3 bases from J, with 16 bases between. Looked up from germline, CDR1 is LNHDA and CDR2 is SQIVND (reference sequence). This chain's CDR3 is CATSREDSYEQYF. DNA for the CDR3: TGTGCCACCTCAAGGGAGGACAGCTACGAGCAGTACTTC.

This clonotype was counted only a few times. The CDR3 region has the DNA TGTGCCAGCAGTTACGGTCTAGCGGGGAGCACAGATACGCAGTATTTT. Translation gives CASSYGLAGSTDTQYF. The chain links TRBV6-2 or TRBV6-3 to TRBJ2-3, with 9 positions matching TRBD2. This CDR3 spans 16 amino acids. V dropped 2 bases and J dropped 0; count of bases not matched to a gene: 3. Germline CDR1 MNHEY, CDR2 SVGEGT.

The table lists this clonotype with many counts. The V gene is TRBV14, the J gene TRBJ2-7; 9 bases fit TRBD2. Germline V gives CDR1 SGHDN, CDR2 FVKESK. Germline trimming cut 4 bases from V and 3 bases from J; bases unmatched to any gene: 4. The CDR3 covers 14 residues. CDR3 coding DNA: TGTGCCAGCAGCCCAGCGGGAGGATACTACGAGCAGTACTTC. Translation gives CASSPAGGYYEQYF.

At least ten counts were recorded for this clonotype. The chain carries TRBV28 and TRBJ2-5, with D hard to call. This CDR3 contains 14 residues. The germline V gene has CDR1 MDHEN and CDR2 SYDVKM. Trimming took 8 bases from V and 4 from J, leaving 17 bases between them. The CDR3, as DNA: TGTGCCAGCCGCGCCCGATGGAGTGGAGAGACCCAGTACTTC. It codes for CASRARWSGETQYF. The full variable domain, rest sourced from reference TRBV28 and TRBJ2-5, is DVKVTQSSRYLVKRTGEKVFLECVQDMDHENMFWYRQDPGLGLRLIYFSYDVKMKEKGDIPEGYSVSREKKERFSLILESASTNQTSMYLCASRARWSGETQYFGPGTRLLVL.

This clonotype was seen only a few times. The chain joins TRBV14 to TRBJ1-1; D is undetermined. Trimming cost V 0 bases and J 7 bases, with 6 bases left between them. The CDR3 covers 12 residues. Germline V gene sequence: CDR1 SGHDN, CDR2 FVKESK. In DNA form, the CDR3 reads TGTGCCAGCAGCCAAGACCGGATTGAAGCTTTCTTT. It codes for CASSQDRIEAFF.

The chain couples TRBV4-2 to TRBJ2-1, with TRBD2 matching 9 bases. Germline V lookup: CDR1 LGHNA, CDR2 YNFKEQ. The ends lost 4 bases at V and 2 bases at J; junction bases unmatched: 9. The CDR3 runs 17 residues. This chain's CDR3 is CASSPPGAGGTYNEQFF. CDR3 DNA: TGTGCCAGCAGCCCCCCGGGAGCGGGAGGAACCTACAATGAGCAGTTCTTC.

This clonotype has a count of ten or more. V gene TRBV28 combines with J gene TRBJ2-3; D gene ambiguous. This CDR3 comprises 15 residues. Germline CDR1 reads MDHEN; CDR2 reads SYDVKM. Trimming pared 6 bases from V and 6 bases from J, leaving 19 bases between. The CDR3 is CASSTTRIVRDTQYF. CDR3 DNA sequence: TGTGCCAGCAGCACCACCCGGATTGTAAGGGATACGCAGTATTTT. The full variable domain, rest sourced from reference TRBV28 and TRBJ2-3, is DVKVTQSSRYLVKRTGEKVFLECVQDMDHENMFWYRQDPGLGLRLIYFSYDVKMKEKGDIPEGYSVSREKKERFSLILESASTNQTSMYLCASSTTRIVRDTQYFGPGTRLTVL.

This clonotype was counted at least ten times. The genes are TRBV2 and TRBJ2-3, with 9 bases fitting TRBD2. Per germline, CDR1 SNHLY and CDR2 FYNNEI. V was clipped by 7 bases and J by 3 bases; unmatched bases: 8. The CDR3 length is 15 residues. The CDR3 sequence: CASNRREGRTDTQYF. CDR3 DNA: TGTGCCAGCAACCGGCGGGAGGGCCGGACAGATACGCAGTATTTT.

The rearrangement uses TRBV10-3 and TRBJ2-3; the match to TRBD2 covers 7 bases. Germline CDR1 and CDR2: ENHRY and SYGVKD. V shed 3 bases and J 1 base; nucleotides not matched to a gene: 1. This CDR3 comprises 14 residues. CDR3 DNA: TGTGCCATCAGTGATAGCGGGCGCACAGATACGCAGTATTTT. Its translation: CAISDSGRTDTQYF.

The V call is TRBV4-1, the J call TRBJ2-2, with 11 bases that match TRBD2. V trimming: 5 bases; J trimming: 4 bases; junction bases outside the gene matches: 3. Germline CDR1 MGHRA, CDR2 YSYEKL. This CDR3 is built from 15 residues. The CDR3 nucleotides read TGCGCCAGCAGCTCGACTAGCGGGACCACCGGGGAGCTGTTTTTT. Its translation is CASSSTSGTTGELFF.

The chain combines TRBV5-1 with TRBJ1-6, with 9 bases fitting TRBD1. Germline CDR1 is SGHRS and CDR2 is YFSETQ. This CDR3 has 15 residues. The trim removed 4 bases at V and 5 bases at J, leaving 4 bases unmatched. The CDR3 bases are TGCGCCAGCAGCCCCGGGACAGGGAATAATTCACCCCTCCACTTT. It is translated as CASSPGTGNNSPLHF.

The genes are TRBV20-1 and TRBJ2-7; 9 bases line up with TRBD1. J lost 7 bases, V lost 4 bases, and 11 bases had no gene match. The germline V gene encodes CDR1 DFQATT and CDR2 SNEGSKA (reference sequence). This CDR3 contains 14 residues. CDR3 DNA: TGCAGTGCTACCCCTGGGACAGGGCCTCGTGAGCAGTACTTC. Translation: CSATPGTGPREQYF.

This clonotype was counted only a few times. The CDR3: CASSLDGVQGSYEQYF. As DNA, the CDR3 is TGTGCCAGCAGCTTAGACGGGGTGCAGGGATCCTACGAGCAGTACTTC. The gene calls are TRBV7-9 and TRBJ2-7; D assignment may be TRBD1 or TRBD2 (5 bases each). Germline V gene lookup returns CDR1 SEHNR and CDR2 FQNEAQ (reference sequence). This CDR3 has 16 residues. Trimming pared 1 base from V and 1 base from J, leaving 14 bases between.

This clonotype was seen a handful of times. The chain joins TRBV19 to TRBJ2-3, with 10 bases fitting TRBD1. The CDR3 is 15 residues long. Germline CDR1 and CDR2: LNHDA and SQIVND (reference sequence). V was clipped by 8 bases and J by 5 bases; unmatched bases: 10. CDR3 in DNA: TGTGCCAGTGCCTCCCGGGACAGGGGCGAAGATACGCAGTATTTT. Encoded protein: CASASRDRGEDTQYF.

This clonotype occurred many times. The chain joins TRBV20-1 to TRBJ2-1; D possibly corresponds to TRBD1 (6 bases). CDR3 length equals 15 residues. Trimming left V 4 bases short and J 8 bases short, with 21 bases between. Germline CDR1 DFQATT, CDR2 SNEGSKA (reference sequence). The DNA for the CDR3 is TGCAGTGCTACAGACAGGCTTCACAAGGGGCATGAGCAGTTCTTC. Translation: CSATDRLHKGHEQFF.

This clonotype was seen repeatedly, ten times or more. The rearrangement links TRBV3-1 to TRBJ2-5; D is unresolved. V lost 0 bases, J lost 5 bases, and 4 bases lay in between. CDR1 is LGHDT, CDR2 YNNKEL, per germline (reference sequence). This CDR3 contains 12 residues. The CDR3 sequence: CASSQEWETQYF. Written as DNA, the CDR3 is TGTGCCAGCAGCCAAGAATGGGAGACCCAGTACTTC.

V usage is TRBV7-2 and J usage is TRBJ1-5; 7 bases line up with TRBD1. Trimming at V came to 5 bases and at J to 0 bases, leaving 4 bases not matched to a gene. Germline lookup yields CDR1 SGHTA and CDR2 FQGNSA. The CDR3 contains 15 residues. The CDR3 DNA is TGTGCCAGCAGCCCAGGACAGGTTAGCAATCAGCCCCAGCATTTT. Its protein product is CASSPGQVSNQPQHF.

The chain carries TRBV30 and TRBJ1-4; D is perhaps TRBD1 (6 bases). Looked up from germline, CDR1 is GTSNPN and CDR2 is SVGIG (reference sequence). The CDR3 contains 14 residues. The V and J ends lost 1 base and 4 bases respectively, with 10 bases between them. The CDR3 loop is CAWSEQGGNEKLFF. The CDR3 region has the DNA TGTGCCTGGAGTGAACAGGGAGGTAATGAAAAACTGTTTTTT.